This T cell receptor beta chain derives from a study of shared clonotypes between healthy human individuals. Broader study findings: Across subsets, estimated richness was generally greater for naive than for memory populations.

TCRdb's table, derived via immunoSEQ multiplex PCR, lists solely in-frame clones and lacks some. The table records some 2,000,000 clones, approximately 95% of them present only once. Germline trimming cut 1 base from V and 6 bases from J; bases unmatched to any gene: 7. Germline V gene data show CDR1 as GTSNPN and CDR2 as SVGIG (reference sequence). The CDR3 extends over 15 amino acids. This clone came up once. Its target is unknown. The gene calls are TRBV30 and TRBJ2-1; 9 nucleotides match TRBD1. This clonotype was sampled from a young man in good health. Source material: naive CD4+ T cells sorted from blood. Indicated subset: CD45RA+ positively selected. The CDR3 sequence is CAWSEGQGVFNEQFF. The CDR3 nucleotides read TGTGCCTGGAGTGAGGGACAGGGTGTGTTCAATGAGCAGTTCTTC.